Sequencing of this TCR beta chain was carried out in a study of blood T cell repertoires in COVID-19. Study background: Acute and convalescent COVID-19 specimens originated in the United States, Italy and Spain.

Germline CDR1 reads SQVTM; CDR2 reads ANQGSEA. This CDR3 region has 15 residues. V lost 1 base and J lost 1; bases outside the gene matches: 3. Methods used by the authors: By means of reference gene primer amplification, nucleated cell counts were estimated. TCRdb keeps only in-frame clones here, not all; method: immunoSEQ multiplex PCR. V and J calls and clone size come straight from that table; D and trimming were deduced from the DNA. Among about 180,000 clones listed, 80% to 90% were seen once. The source material was peripheral blood. V is TRBV29-1 and J is TRBJ2-1, with 8 bases fitting TRBD2. The sequence came from a man aged 55 to 70 with acute or convalescent COVID-19. CDR3 bases: TGCAGCGTTGAAGGGGCTAGCGGGTCCTACAATGAGCAGTTCTTC. Encoded protein: CSVEGASGSYNEQFF.